A selection of T cell receptor beta chains follows, all from one sample in a study of human T cells and chemical hapten exposure. TCRdb recomputed calls from the RACE reads with MiXCR, one row per CDR3 protein. In the table there are under 100,000 distinct CDR3 sequences, approximately 11% of which are singletons. The sequencing here drew on whole blood, taken in connection with sensitization to the hapten diphenylcyclopropenone (DPC). The receptors derive from a woman between 45 and 60 years old with alopecia areata. Some clones in this sample may be carry-over from other donors' samples. The CDR3 runs from the conserved cysteine through the conserved F or W. The D gene is left open where the match is weak. The size field is filled for only some rows; it gives once, few, many or a size class.

TRBV7-6,many,16,-,TRBJ2-3,CASSLGGGISTDTQYF,TGTGCCAGCAGCTTAGGAGGCGGGATAAGCACAGATACGCAGTATTTT
TRBV15,-,16,-,TRBJ2-1,CATRAGWGGVGNEQFF,TGTGCCACCCGGGCGGGATGGGGAGGTGTTGGCAATGAGCAGTTCTTC
TRBV11-2,few,13,-,TRBJ2-7,CASSLEPRDEQYF,TGTGCCAGCAGCTTAGAACCCCGCGACGAGCAGTACTTC
TRBV20-1,-,13,TRBD1,TRBJ2-7,CSASGQGAGEQYF,TGCAGTGCTAGTGGGCAGGGGGCCGGCGAGCAGTACTTC
TRBV10-3,few,16,TRBD1,TRBJ1-5,CAISEKGTGIDQPQHF,TGTGCCATCAGTGAGAAGGGGACAGGGATCGATCAGCCCCAGCATTTT
TRBV5-6,few,13,-,TRBJ1-1,CASSSGHSTEAFF,TGTGCCAGCAGCTCGGGACACTCGACTGAAGCTTTCTTT
TRBV7-9,once,15,-,TRBJ2-6,CASSPEGSGANVLTF,TGTGCCAGCAGCCCGGAGGGCTCTGGGGCCAACGTCCTGACTTTC
TRBV15,many,16,-,TRBJ2-5,CATSGGSRRIQETQYF,TGTGCCACCAGCGGGGGGTCCAGGCGGATCCAAGAGACCCAGTACTTC
TRBV18,-,13,-,TRBJ2-1,CASSPTVYNEQFF,TGTGCCAGCTCACCAACCGTCTACAATGAGCAGTTCTTC
TRBV7-9,few,14,-,TRBJ1-3,CASSLEGSGNTIYF,TGTGCCAGCAGCTTAGAGGGATCTGGAAACACCATATATTTT
TRBV5-4,-,17,TRBD1,TRBJ1-4,CASSSDRDMSINEKLFF,TGTGCCAGCAGCTCGGACAGGGACATGAGTATTAATGAAAAACTGTTTTTT
TRBV12-3/TRBV12-4,few,15,TRBD1,TRBJ2-7,CASSTWDRAKYEQYF,TGTGCCAGCAGCACCTGGGACAGGGCAAAATACGAGCAGTACTTC
TRBV28,many,11,-,TRBJ1-5,CASTSKGPQHF,TGTGCCAGCACGTCGAAGGGGCCCCAGCATTTT
TRBV3-1,-,15,-,TRBJ2-7,CASSQDLMVNYEQYF,TGTGCCAGCAGCCAAGATCTAATGGTAAATTACGAGCAGTACTTC
TRBV29-1,many,12,-,TRBJ2-7,CSVEDQSLSRYF,TGCAGCGTTGAAGATCAATCTTTATCCCGGTACTTC
TRBV6-5,-,15,TRBD2,TRBJ2-4,CASSPLAGHKNIQYF,TGTGCCAGCAGTCCCCTAGCGGGCCACAAAAACATTCAGTACTTC
TRBV5-1,-,15,TRBD2,TRBJ2-7,CASSLGTSGTYEQYF,TGCGCCAGCAGCTTGGGAACTAGCGGGACCTACGAGCAGTACTTC
TRBV18,few,15,-,TRBJ1-6,CASSPRDLSNSPLHF,TGTGCCAGCTCACCCCGTGACCTATCTAATTCACCCCTCCACTTT
TRBV9,many,14,TRBD2,TRBJ2-1,CASSARTSGNEQFF,TGTGCCAGCAGCGCCCGCACTAGCGGCAATGAGCAGTTCTTC
TRBV4-1,many,15,TRBD2,TRBJ2-3,CASSRSGTPTDTQYF,TGCGCCAGCAGTCGTAGCGGGACCCCAACAGATACGCAGTATTTT
TRBV5-4,many,16,TRBD2,TRBJ2-1,CASSTPLAGGYNEQFF,TGTGCCAGCAGCACCCCGCTAGCGGGAGGCTACAATGAGCAGTTCTTC
TRBV6-6,-,13,-,TRBJ1-1,CASSYGVGTEAFF,TGTGCCAGCAGTTACGGTGTGGGGACTGAAGCTTTCTTT
TRBV7-9,many,18,TRBD2,TRBJ2-5,CASSLGASGRTGQETQYF,TGTGCCAGCAGCTTAGGGGCTAGCGGGAGAACGGGCCAAGAGACCCAGTACTTC
TRBV4-1,many,13,-,TRBJ2-5,CASSLAAQETQYF,TGCGCCAGCAGCCTAGCGGCCCAAGAGACCCAGTACTTC
TRBV9,many,13,-,TRBJ1-6,CASPRGGDSPLHF,TGTGCCAGCCCCCGGGGGGGAGATTCACCCCTCCACTTT
TRBV5-1,few,14,-,TRBJ2-7,CASSTTTGSYEQYF,TGCGCCAGCAGCACAACGACAGGCTCCTACGAGCAGTACTTC
TRBV7-6,-,14,TRBD1,TRBJ2-5,CASSLVTGAKTQYF,TGTGCCAGCAGCTTAGTTACAGGGGCAAAGACCCAGTACTTC
TRBV2,many,16,TRBD1,TRBJ1-4,CASSIIPGTGGEKLFF,TGTGCCAGCAGTATCATCCCCGGGACAGGGGGAGAAAAACTGTTTTTT
TRBV7-3,many,13,-,TRBJ1-1,CASSLTGPTEAFF,TGTGCCAGCAGCTTAACAGGTCCCACTGAAGCTTTCTTT
TRBV10-3,many,12,-,TRBJ1-2,CAISSGDYGYTF,TGTGCCATCAGTTCGGGCGACTATGGCTACACCTTC
TRBV29-1,once,14,TRBD2,TRBJ2-5,CSVELGAGGETQYF,TGCAGCGTTGAGCTGGGGGCGGGAGGTGAGACCCAGTACTTC
TRBV12-3/TRBV12-4,many,14,-,TRBJ2-1,CASSSLSSGNEQFF,TGTGCCAGCAGTTCCCTGTCTTCAGGGAATGAGCAGTTCTTC
TRBV29-1,many,14,-,TRBJ2-1,CSVDGGTTYNEQFF,TGCAGCGTTGACGGTGGGACCACCTACAATGAGCAGTTCTTC
TRBV7-3,-,13,-,TRBJ1-1,CASSFTGSTEAFF,TGTGCCAGCAGCTTTACAGGGAGCACTGAAGCTTTCTTT
TRBV7-9,few,15,-,TRBJ1-1,CASRPPQTGYTEAFF,TGTGCCAGCAGGCCCCCCCAAACAGGGTACACTGAAGCTTTCTTT
TRBV27,many,15,TRBD1,TRBJ2-5,CASRQTRDRQETQYF,TGTGCCAGCAGACAAACCCGGGACAGACAAGAGACCCAGTACTTC
TRBV7-2,many,13,TRBD1,TRBJ2-7,CASSTQGSYEQYF,TGTGCCAGCAGCACACAGGGGTCCTACGAGCAGTACTTC
TRBV5-4,few,16,TRBD1,TRBJ2-1,CASSLEGDRGGNEQFF,TGTGCCAGCAGCTTGGAAGGGGACAGGGGTGGCAATGAGCAGTTCTTC
TRBV7-2,many,15,-,TRBJ2-3,CASSLPPPVTDTQYF,TGTGCCAGCAGCTTACCCCCCCCAGTGACAGATACGCAGTATTTT
TRBV12-3/TRBV12-4,many,15,TRBD1,TRBJ2-3,CASSLRGTGSDTQYF,TGTGCCAGCAGTTTGAGGGGGACAGGGTCAGATACGCAGTATTTT
TRBV9,few,14,-,TRBJ2-7,CASSVLRDGGEQYF,TGTGCCAGCAGCGTACTCAGGGATGGCGGCGAGCAGTACTTC
TRBV5-1,few,17,TRBD2,TRBJ2-5,CASRAEGSGRREETQYF,TGCGCCAGCAGGGCTGAAGGTAGCGGGAGGCGAGAGGAGACCCAGTACTTC
TRBV2,-,13,-,TRBJ1-5,CASGIRTNQPQHF,TGTGCCAGCGGGATACGCACAAATCAGCCCCAGCATTTT
TRBV19,few,15,TRBD1,TRBJ2-7,CASSQTGTGGTEQYF,TGTGCCAGTAGCCAGACCGGGACAGGGGGCACCGAGCAGTACTTC
TRBV20-1,many,13,TRBD2,TRBJ2-5,CSARFAGGETQYF,TGCAGTGCTAGATTCGCGGGGGGGGAGACCCAGTACTTC
TRBV12-3/TRBV12-4,many,15,-,TRBJ1-1,CARDGHLDVNTEAFF,TGTGCCAGGGATGGACACCTCGACGTGAACACTGAAGCTTTCTTT
TRBV5-4,few,16,-,TRBJ2-7,CASSLGPRGSSYEQYF,TGTGCCAGCAGCTTGGGTCCTAGGGGGAGCTCCTACGAGCAGTACTTC
TRBV10-2,-,15,TRBD1,TRBJ1-1,CASSTSTGGNTEAFF,TGCGCCAGCAGTACATCGACAGGGGGTAACACTGAAGCTTTCTTT
TRBV28,many,19,TRBD2,TRBJ2-3,CASSSVGLAGWGVTDTQYF,TGTGCCAGCAGTAGCGTCGGACTAGCGGGATGGGGGGTCACAGATACGCAGTATTTT
TRBV18,-,13,TRBD2,TRBJ2-5,CASSSLAQETQYF,TGTGCCAGCTCATCACTAGCGCAAGAGACCCAGTACTTC
TRBV7-2,many,15,TRBD2,TRBJ2-3,CASSPSGREVDTQYF,TGTGCCAGCAGCCCCAGCGGGAGGGAGGTAGATACGCAGTATTTT